The 30 T cell receptor beta chains listed next were all sequenced from one sample in a study of blood T cell repertoires in COVID-19. TCRdb's table, derived via immunoSEQ multiplex PCR, lists solely in-frame clones and lacks some. The sample records a few hundred thousand clones, more than 65% being singletons. The sample was peripheral blood. The source is a human donor with acute or convalescent COVID-19. The donor label of this sample is uncertain.

This clone was detected once. This chain joins TRBV6-8 and TRBJ2-7; D gene uncertain. Germline assignment: CDR1 MNHGY and CDR2 SAAAGT. The V gene lost 6 bases and the J gene lost 2 bases, with 14 bases spanning the gap. The CDR3 is 14 amino acids. Written as DNA, the CDR3 is TGTGCCAGCAGAGACCTAGTTACTCCCTACGAGCAGTACTTC. It codes for CASRDLVTPYEQYF.

The chain employs TRBV15 and TRBJ2-7; TRBD2 agrees at 10 bases. Germline V gives CDR1 LNHNV, CDR2 YYDKDF (reference sequence). CDR3 length equals 15 residues. With 1 base clipped from V and 4 bases from J, the junction kept 4 bases outside the gene matches. CDR3 bases: TGTGCCACCAGCAGAGGGCAGCGGGAGGGTTACGAGCAGTACTTC. Protein: CATSRGQREGYEQYF.

This chain uses TRBV28 with TRBJ1-2, with D perhaps TRBD1 (6 bases). Trimming shortened V by 3 bases and J by 4 bases, and 9 bases separated the two germline ends. Germline V gene lookup returns CDR1 MDHEN and CDR2 SYDVKM. The CDR3 is 13 amino acids. CDR3 sequence reads: CASSLIGGYGYTF. The CDR3 bases are TGTGCCAGCAGTTTGATAGGGGGCTATGGCTACACCTTC.

V is TRBV11-2 and J is TRBJ2-7; weak D call: TRBD2 (6 bases). The length of the CDR3 is 14 residues. Trimming took 2 bases from V and 6 from J, leaving 14 bases between them. The germline gives CDR1 SGHAT, CDR2 FQNNGV. CDR3 DNA: TGTGCCAGCAGCTTATGGGCTGGGGGGAGCGAGCAGTACTTC. This gives the protein CASSLWAGGSEQYF.

The genes are TRBV6-5 and TRBJ1-6; D might be TRBD1 (5 bases). Trimming removed 7 bases at V and 7 bases at J, with 11 bases between. The CDR3 contains 13 residues. Per germline, CDR1 MNHEY and CDR2 SVGAGI. The chain's CDR3 is CASTYRQNSPLHF. In DNA, the CDR3 is TGTGCCAGCACATATCGACAGAATTCACCCCTCCACTTT.

The chain links TRBV28 to TRBJ1-4; maybe TRBD1 (5 bases). This CDR3 contains 15 residues. Between the trimmed V and J ends, which lost 3 bases and 4 bases, there was a span of 12 bases. Germline values: CDR1 MDHEN, CDR2 SYDVKM. CDR3 coding DNA: TGTGCCAGCAGTTTCCTCAGACAGCTTAATGAAAAACTGTTTTTT. It is translated as CASSFLRQLNEKLFF.

The chain uses TRBV14 and TRBJ2-2; 11 bases fit TRBD1. In germline, CDR1 is SGHDN, CDR2 FVKESK. The CDR3 runs to 16 residues. Germline trimming cut 1 base from V and 4 bases from J; bases unmatched to any gene: 2. CDR3 sequence: CASSQAGTGGTGELFF. The CDR3 DNA follows: TGTGCCAGCAGCCAAGCCGGGACAGGGGGCACCGGGGAGCTGTTTTTT. Variable domain in full (rest from reference TRBV14 and TRBJ2-2): EAGVTQFPSHSVIEKGQTVTLRCDPISGHDNLYWYRRVMGKEIKFLLHFVKESKQDESGMPNNRFLAERTGGTYSTLKVQPAELEDSGVYFCASSQAGTGGTGELFFGEGSRLTVL.

The chain uses TRBV29-1 and TRBJ2-3, with D possibly matching TRBD1 (6 bases). CDR1 and CDR2 (germline): SQVTM, ANQGSEA. This CDR3 comprises 15 residues. Trimming removed 7 bases at V and 4 bases at J, with 21 bases between. The DNA for the CDR3 is TGCAGCGCCACCCAGGGTTCTGGGGGCCCAGATACGCAGTATTTT. Amino acids: CSATQGSGGPDTQYF.

The genes are TRBV6-4 and TRBJ1-2; 7 nucleotides match TRBD1. Looked up from germline, CDR1 is MRHNA and CDR2 is SNTAGT. V was pared by 3 bases and J by 4 bases, with 14 bases of the junction left unmatched. The CDR3 contains 17 residues. The CDR3 loop reads CASSEGVEAGGIYGYTF. CDR3 nucleotide sequence: TGTGCCAGCAGTGAAGGAGTGGAGGCAGGGGGGATCTATGGCTACACCTTC.

The rearrangement links TRBV28 to TRBJ2-7; D might be TRBD2 (6 bases). CDR1 is MDHEN and CDR2 is SYDVKM in the germline V gene. Trimming shortened V by 5 bases and J by 2 bases, and 10 bases separated the two germline ends. CDR3 length: 13 residues. The CDR3 spells CASSVAAAYEQYF. CDR3 in DNA: TGTGCCAGCAGTGTAGCGGCTGCCTACGAGCAGTACTTC.

Only a few counts were recorded for this clone. This sequence joins TRBV19 and TRBJ2-2; no clear D. V lost 1 base and J lost 3, with 15 bases in between. The V gene's germline CDR1 is LNHDA and CDR2 SQIVND (reference sequence). This CDR3 has 17 residues. In DNA form, the CDR3 reads TGTGCCAGTAGTATAGCCCGGAGTGGTATGTACACCGGGGAGCTGTTTTTT. Translation gives CASSIARSGMYTGELFF.

V usage is TRBV19 and J usage is TRBJ2-7; 8 nucleotides match TRBD1. J was trimmed by 3 bases and V by 7 bases; bases with no gene match: 11. The CDR3 spans 15 residues. Germline lookup yields CDR1 LNHDA and CDR2 SQIVND (reference sequence). The CDR3 spells CASNRTDRGLYEQYF. The CDR3 nucleotides are TGTGCCAGTAACAGAACCGACAGGGGTCTCTACGAGCAGTACTTC.

The chain carries TRBV15 and TRBJ1-2; 10 bases are a match to TRBD1. Per germline, CDR1 LNHNV and CDR2 YYDKDF (reference sequence). V lost 0 bases and J lost 5; bases outside the gene matches: 3. This CDR3 is 15 amino acids long. CDR3: CATSRETGGPYGYTF. The CDR3 DNA follows: TGTGCCACCAGCAGAGAGACAGGGGGCCCGTATGGCTACACCTTC. The variable domain in full, with the rest retrieved from reference TRBV15 and TRBJ1-2, is DAMVIQNPRYQVTQFGKPVTLSCSQTLNHNVMYWYQQKSSQAPKLLFHYYDKDFNNEADTPDNFQSRRPNTSFCFLDIRSPGLGDTAMYLCATSRETGGPYGYTFGSGTRLTVV.

The chain is built from TRBV14 and TRBJ2-1, with TRBD2 matching 10 bases. The CDR3 spans 14 residues. V shed 4 bases and J 8 bases; nucleotides not matched to a gene: 5. Germline-derived CDR1 and CDR2 are SGHDN and FVKESK. The CDR3 region is CASSRYGLADEQFF. The CDR3 nucleotides are TGTGCCAGCAGCCGATACGGACTAGCGGATGAGCAGTTCTTC.

As concerns this clone: The same CDR3 arises from other DNA sequences in this sample as well. The chain has TRBV30 and TRBJ1-2, with a possible D match to TRBD1 (5 bases). The CDR3 sequence is 12 residues long. Trimming cost V 1 base and J 4 bases, with 7 bases left between them. The V gene's germline CDR1 is GTSNPN and CDR2 SVGIG (reference sequence). The CDR3 region is CAWSGGLYGYTF. In DNA form, the CDR3 reads TGTGCCTGGAGTGGGGGCCTCTATGGCTACACCTTC.

The chain combines TRBV28 with TRBJ2-7, with a possible D match to TRBD2 (5 bases). The CDR3 loop spans 18 amino acids. Germline V gives CDR1 MDHEN, CDR2 SYDVKM. The ends were cut back, 7 bases at V and 2 bases at J, with 27 bases in the middle. In DNA form, the CDR3 reads TGTGCCAGCACCCCGCAGCGGACCAGGACCCTCGACCCCTACGAGCAGTACTTC. As protein: CASTPQRTRTLDPYEQYF.

V is TRBV12-5 and J is TRBJ2-7, with D possibly TRBD2 on 6 matching bases. Trimming took 6 bases from V and 6 from J, leaving 12 bases between them. CDR3 length: 12 amino acids. Germline lookup yields CDR1 LGHNT and CDR2 FRNRAP. CDR3 in amino acids: CASGRLVSEQYF. CDR3 nucleotides: TGTGCTAGTGGAAGACTAGTGAGCGAGCAGTACTTC.

The chain carries TRBV6-6 and TRBJ1-2; D gene unclear. Trimming removed 2 bases at V and 6 bases at J, with 10 bases between. The CDR3 loop spans 13 amino acids. Germline V CDR1 and CDR2: MNHNY, SVGAGI (reference sequence). CDR3 sequence: CASSYRGGDGYTF. The CDR3 DNA reads as TGTGCCAGCAGTTACCGGGGTGGTGATGGCTACACCTTC.

The chain uses TRBV6-5 and TRBJ2-3; 8 bases agree with TRBD1. The ends lost 4 bases at V and 0 bases at J; junction bases unmatched: 0. This CDR3 contains 14 residues. The germline V gene encodes CDR1 MNHEY and CDR2 SVGAGI. CDR3 in DNA: TGTGCCAGCAGTTGGACAGGGAGCACAGATACGCAGTATTTT. Translated, it gives CASSWTGSTDTQYF.

This chain links TRBV4-2 with TRBJ2-1, with D possibly matching TRBD2 (6 bases). V was pared by 5 bases and J by 6 bases, with 17 bases between. Looked up from germline, CDR1 is LGHNA and CDR2 is YNFKEQ. CDR3 length: 15 amino acids. The chain's CDR3 is CASSSRPGVGNEQFF. CDR3 in DNA: TGTGCCAGCAGCTCCCGTCCGGGAGTAGGCAATGAGCAGTTCTTC.

This chain connects TRBV30 to TRBJ2-6; D possibly corresponds to TRBD2 (5 bases). The CDR3 has 15 amino acids. Germline CDR1 GTSNPN, CDR2 SVGIG (reference sequence). The ends were cut back, 1 base at V and 4 bases at J, with 11 bases in the middle. The CDR3 spells CAWSAFTGGANVLTF. In DNA form, the CDR3 reads TGTGCCTGGAGTGCTTTCACGGGGGGGGCCAACGTCCTGACTTTC.

This clone appeared a single time. J is TRBJ1-4 and V is TRBV12-3 or TRBV12-4; maybe TRBD1 (5 bases). Trimming shortened V by 6 bases and J by 4 bases, and 9 bases separated the two germline ends. This CDR3 contains 13 residues. CDR3 nucleotides: TGTGCCAGCAGGCCCCAGGGTAATGAAAAACTGTTTTTT. It encodes CASRPQGNEKLFF.

In DNA form, the CDR3 reads TGTGCCTGGAGTAGGGGGAGTTCTGGAAAACTGTTTTTT. Translating it yields CAWSRGSSGKLFF. V and J are TRBV30 and TRBJ1-4, with D maybe TRBD1 (6 bases). The CDR3 is 13 residues long. Trimming left V 2 bases short and J 10 bases short, with 14 bases between. Germline V gene sequence: CDR1 GTSNPN, CDR2 SVGIG (reference sequence). Based on the CDR3 plus reference TRBV30 and TRBJ1-4, the full variable domain is SQTIHQWPATLVQPVGSPLSLECTVEGTSNPNLYWYRQAAGRGLQLLFYSVGIGQISSEVPQNLSASRPQDRQFILSSKKLLLSDSGFYLCAWSRGSSGKLFFGSGTQLSVL.

This chain connects TRBV7-9 to TRBJ1-2; 8 nucleotides match TRBD1. V dropped 4 bases and J dropped 4; count of bases not matched to a gene: 8. The CDR3 extends over 15 amino acids. Germline V gene data show CDR1 as SEHNR and CDR2 as FQNEAQ (reference sequence). CDR3 loop: CASSYGTGLGYGYTF. The CDR3 DNA is TGTGCCAGCAGCTACGGGACAGGTCTGGGCTATGGCTACACCTTC.

The chain has TRBV9 and TRBJ2-7, with D possibly matching TRBD1 (6 bases). Trimming took 7 bases from V and 6 from J, leaving 14 bases between them. The CDR3 has 12 amino acids. Germline CDR1 reads SGDLS; CDR2 reads YYNGEE. The CDR3 DNA follows: TGTGCCAGCTCGGGGCCGGACAGCGAGCAGTACTTC. Protein product: CASSGPDSEQYF. Variable domain in full (rest from reference TRBV9 and TRBJ2-7): DSGVTQTPKHLITATGQRVTLRCSPRSGDLSVYWYQQSLDQGLQFLIQYYNGEERAKGNILERFSAQQFPDLHSELNLSSLELGDSALYFCASSGPDSEQYFGPGTRLTVT.

The V call is TRBV4-2, the J call TRBJ2-1, with TRBD2 identical over 14 bases. The CDR3 is 15 residues long. Germline V gene lookup returns CDR1 LGHNA and CDR2 YNFKEQ. The V gene end was trimmed by 8 bases and the J gene end by 9 bases; junction bases not matched to a gene: 9. The CDR3 reads CASGSGTSGSGEQFF. The CDR3 coding sequence is TGTGCCAGCGGAAGCGGGACTAGCGGGAGTGGTGAGCAGTTCTTC.

The chain employs TRBV4-2 and TRBJ1-5; D call uncertain. CDR1 is LGHNA, CDR2 YNFKEQ, per germline. V gave up 6 bases and J gave up 3 bases, with 9 bases separating them. This CDR3 has 13 amino acids. CDR3 sequence: CASRPGINQPQHF. The DNA for the CDR3 is TGTGCCAGCAGACCGGGGATCAATCAGCCCCAGCATTTT.

The chain uses TRBV7-9 and TRBJ1-4, with no clear D. The V end lost 3 bases, the J end lost 8 bases, and 13 bases lay between the germline ends. CDR3 length equals 14 residues. Germline CDR1 SEHNR, CDR2 FQNEAQ (reference sequence). CDR3 sequence: CASSFAGYGEKLFF. The CDR3 region has the DNA TGTGCCAGCAGCTTCGCAGGTTATGGAGAAAAACTGTTTTTT.

This clone showed up just a few times. J is TRBJ2-4 and V is TRBV18, with 8 positions matching TRBD2. V trimming: 3 bases; J trimming: 6 bases; junction bases outside the gene matches: 13. Germline assignment: CDR1 KGHSH and CDR2 LQKENI. CDR3 length: 17 residues. The CDR3 nucleotides read TGTGCCAGCTCACCTCAGAGGTCGGGGGGGGACGGAAACATTCAGTACTTC. Translating gives CASSPQRSGGDGNIQYF.

The gene calls are TRBV6-5 and TRBJ1-2; 9 bases align to TRBD1. Trimming cost V 2 bases and J 7 bases; bases outside gene matches: 8. Per the germline V gene, CDR1 is MNHEY and CDR2 is SVGAGI. The CDR3 loop spans 15 amino acids. In DNA, the CDR3 is TGTGCCAGCAGTTACGAAGGACAGGGGTTGTCTGGCTACACCTTC. The encoded protein is CASSYEGQGLSGYTF.